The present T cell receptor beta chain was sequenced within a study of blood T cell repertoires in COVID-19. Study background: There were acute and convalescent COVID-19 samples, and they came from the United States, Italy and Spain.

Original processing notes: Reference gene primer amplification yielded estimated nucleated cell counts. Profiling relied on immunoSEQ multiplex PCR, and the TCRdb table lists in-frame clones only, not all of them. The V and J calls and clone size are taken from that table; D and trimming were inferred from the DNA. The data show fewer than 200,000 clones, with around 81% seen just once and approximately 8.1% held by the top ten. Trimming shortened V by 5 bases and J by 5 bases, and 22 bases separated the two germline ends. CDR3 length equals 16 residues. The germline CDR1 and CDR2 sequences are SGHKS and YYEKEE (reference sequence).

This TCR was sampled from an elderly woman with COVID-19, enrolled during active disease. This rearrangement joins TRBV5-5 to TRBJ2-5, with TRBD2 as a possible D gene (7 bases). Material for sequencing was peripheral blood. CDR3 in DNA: TGTGCCAGCAGTCCAGCTGGCGGGGGCTTTGTGGAGACCCAGTACTTC. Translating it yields CASSPAGGGFVETQYF.